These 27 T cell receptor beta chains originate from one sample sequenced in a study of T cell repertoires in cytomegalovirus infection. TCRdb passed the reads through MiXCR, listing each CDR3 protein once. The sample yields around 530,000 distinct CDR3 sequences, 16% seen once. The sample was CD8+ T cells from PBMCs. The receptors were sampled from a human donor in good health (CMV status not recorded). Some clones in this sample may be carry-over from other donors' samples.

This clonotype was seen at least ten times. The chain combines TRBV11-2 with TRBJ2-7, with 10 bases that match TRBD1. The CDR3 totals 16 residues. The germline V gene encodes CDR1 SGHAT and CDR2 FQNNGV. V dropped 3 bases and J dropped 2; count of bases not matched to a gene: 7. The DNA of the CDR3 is TGTGCCAGCAGCTTCTTAATAGGACAGGGGGCCTACGAGCAGTACTTC. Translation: CASSFLIGQGAYEQYF. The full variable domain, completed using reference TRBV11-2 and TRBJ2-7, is EAGVAQSPRYKIIEKRQSVAFWCNPISGHATLYWYQQILGQGPKLLIQFQNNGVVDDSQLPKDRFSAERLKGVDSTLKIQPAKLEDSAVYLCASSFLIGQGAYEQYFGPGTRLTVT.

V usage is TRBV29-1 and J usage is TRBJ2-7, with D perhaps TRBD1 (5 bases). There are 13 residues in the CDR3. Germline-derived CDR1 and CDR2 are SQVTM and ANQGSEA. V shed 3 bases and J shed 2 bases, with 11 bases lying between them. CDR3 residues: CSVEKTETYEQYF. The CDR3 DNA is TGCAGCGTTGAGAAGACAGAAACCTACGAGCAGTACTTC.

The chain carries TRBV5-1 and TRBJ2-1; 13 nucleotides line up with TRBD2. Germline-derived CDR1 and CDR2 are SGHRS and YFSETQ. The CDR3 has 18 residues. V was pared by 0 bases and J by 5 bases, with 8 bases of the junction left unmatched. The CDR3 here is CASSLGSGTSGANNEQFF. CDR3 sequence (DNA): TGCGCCAGCAGCTTGGGTTCCGGGACTAGCGGGGCTAACAATGAGCAGTTCTTC.

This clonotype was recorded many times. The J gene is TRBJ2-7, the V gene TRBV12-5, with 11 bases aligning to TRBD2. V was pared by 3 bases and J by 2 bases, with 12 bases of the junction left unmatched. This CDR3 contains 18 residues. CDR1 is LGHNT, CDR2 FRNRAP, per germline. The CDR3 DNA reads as TGTGCTAGTGGTTTTTCGGCGTTGACTAGCGGGGTTACCTACGAGCAGTACTTC. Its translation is CASGFSALTSGVTYEQYF.

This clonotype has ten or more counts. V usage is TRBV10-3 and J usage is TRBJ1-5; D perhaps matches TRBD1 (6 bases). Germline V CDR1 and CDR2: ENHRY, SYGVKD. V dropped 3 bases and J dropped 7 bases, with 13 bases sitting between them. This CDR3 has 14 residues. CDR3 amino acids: CAISDWAGVQPQHF. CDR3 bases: TGTGCCATCAGTGATTGGGCAGGGGTACAGCCCCAGCATTTT.

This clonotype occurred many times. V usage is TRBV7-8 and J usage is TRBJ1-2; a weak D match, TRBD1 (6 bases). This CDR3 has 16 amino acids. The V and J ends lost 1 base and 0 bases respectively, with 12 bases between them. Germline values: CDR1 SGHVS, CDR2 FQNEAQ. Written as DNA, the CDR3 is TGTGCCAGCAGCTTAGGCCCAGGGGTCCCTAACTATGGCTACACCTTC. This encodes CASSLGPGVPNYGYTF.

This CDR3 is CASSGKGYTYEQYF. CDR3 nucleotide sequence: TGTGCCAGCAGTGGAAAGGGCTATACCTACGAGCAGTACTTC. J is TRBJ2-7 and V is TRBV6-1, with D uncertain. Germline lookup yields CDR1 MNHNS and CDR2 SASEGT. The CDR3 loop spans 14 amino acids. V was clipped by 4 bases and J by 2 bases, with 12 bases between them.

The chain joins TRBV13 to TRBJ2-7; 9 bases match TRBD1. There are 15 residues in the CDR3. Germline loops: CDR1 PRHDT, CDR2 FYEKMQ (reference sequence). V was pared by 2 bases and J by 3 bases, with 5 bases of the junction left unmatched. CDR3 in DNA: TGTGCCAGCAGCTTAAAGGGACAGGGTTACTACGAGCAGTACTTC. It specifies CASSLKGQGYYEQYF.

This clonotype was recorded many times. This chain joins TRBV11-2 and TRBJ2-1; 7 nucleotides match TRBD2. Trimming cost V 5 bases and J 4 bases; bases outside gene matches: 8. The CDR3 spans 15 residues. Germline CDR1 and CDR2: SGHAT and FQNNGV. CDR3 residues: CASSESGLPYNEQFF. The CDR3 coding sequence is TGTGCCAGCAGCGAATCGGGACTACCTTACAATGAGCAGTTCTTC.

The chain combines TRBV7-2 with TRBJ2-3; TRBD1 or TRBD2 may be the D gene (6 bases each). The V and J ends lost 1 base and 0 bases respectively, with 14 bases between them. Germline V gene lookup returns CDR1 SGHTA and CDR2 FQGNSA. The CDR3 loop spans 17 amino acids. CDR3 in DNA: TGTGCCAGCAGCTTAGTCTACTGGGGGGCTAGCACAGATACGCAGTATTTT. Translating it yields CASSLVYWGASTDTQYF.

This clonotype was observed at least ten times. The DNA of the CDR3 is TGTGCCAGCAGCCTCCGGCAGGATACCTACGAGCAGTACTTC. Protein: CASSLRQDTYEQYF. The gene calls are TRBV11-2 and TRBJ2-7, with no clear D. Germline assignment: CDR1 SGHAT and CDR2 FQNNGV. CDR3 length: 14 residues. V shed 5 bases and J shed 2 bases, with 13 bases lying between them.

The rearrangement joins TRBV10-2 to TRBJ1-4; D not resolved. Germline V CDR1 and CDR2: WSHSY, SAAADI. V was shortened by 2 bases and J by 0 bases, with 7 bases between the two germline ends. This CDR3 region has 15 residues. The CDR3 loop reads CASSEAATTNEKLFF. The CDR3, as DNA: TGCGCCAGCAGTGAGGCAGCTACAACTAATGAAAAACTGTTTTTT.

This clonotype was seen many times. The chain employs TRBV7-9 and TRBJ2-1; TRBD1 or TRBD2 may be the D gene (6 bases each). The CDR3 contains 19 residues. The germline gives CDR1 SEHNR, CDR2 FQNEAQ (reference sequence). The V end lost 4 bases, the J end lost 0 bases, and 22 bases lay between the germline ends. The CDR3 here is CASSYPLIGGPPSYNEQFF. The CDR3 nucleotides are TGTGCCAGCAGCTACCCTCTAATCGGGGGCCCCCCCTCCTACAATGAGCAGTTCTTC.

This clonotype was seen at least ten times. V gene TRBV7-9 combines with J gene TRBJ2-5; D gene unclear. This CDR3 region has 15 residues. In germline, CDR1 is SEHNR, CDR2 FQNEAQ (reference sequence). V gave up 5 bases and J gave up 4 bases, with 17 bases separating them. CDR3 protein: CASSHEIAERETQYF. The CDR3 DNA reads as TGTGCCAGCAGCCACGAAATTGCCGAAAGAGAGACCCAGTACTTC. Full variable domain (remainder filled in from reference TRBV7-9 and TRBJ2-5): DTGVSQNPRHKITKRGQNVTFRCDPISEHNRLYWYRQTLGQGPEFLTYFQNEAQLEKSRLLSDRFSAERPKGSFSTLEIQRTEQGDSAMYLCASSHEIAERETQYFGPGTRLLVL.

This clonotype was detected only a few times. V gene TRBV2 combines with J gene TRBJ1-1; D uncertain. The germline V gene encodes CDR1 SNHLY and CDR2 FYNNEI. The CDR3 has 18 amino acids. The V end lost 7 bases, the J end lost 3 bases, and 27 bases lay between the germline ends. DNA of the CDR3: TGTGCCAGCATCCCCTGGCCCCCAGTATCCGGGCGGGACACTGAAGCTTTCTTT. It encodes CASIPWPPVSGRDTEAFF. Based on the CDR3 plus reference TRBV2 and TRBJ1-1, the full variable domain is EPEVTQTPSHQVTQMGQEVILRCVPISNHLYFYWYRQILGQKVEFLVSFYNNEISEKSEIFDDQFSVERPDGSNFTLKIRSTKLEDSAMYFCASIPWPPVSGRDTEAFFGQGTRLTVV.

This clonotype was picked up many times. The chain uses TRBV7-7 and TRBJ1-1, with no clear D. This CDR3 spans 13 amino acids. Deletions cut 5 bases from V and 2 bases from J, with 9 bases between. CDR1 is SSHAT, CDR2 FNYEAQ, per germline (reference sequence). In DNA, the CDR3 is TGTGCCAGCAGCGTCGCCATAAACACTGAAGCTTTCTTT. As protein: CASSVAINTEAFF.

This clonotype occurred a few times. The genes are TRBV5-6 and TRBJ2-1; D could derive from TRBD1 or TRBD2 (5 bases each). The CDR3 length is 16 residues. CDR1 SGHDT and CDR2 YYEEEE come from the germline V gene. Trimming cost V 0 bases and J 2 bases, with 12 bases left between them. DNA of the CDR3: TGTGCCAGCAGCTTGGCCGGGACCCAACCCTACAATGAGCAGTTCTTC. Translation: CASSLAGTQPYNEQFF.

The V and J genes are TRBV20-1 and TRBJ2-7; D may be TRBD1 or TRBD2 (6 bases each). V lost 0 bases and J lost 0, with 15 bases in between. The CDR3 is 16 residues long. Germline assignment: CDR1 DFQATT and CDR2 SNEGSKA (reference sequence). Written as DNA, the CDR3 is TGCAGTGCTAGAGATCCTAGGGGGGTTCTCTCCTACGAGCAGTACTTC. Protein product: CSARDPRGVLSYEQYF.

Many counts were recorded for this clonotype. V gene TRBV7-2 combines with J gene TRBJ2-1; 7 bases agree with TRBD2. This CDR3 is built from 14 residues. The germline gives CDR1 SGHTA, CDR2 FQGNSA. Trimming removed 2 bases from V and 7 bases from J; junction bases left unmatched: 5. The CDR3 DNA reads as TGTGCCAGCAGCTTATTCCAGGGAGGGAATGAGCAGTTCTTC. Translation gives CASSLFQGGNEQFF.

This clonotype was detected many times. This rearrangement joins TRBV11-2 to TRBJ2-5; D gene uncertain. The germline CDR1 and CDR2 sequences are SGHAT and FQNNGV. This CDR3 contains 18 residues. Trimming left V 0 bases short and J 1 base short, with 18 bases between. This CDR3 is CASSLDQDWAEPQETQYF. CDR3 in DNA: TGTGCCAGCAGCTTAGATCAGGATTGGGCGGAGCCCCAAGAGACCCAGTACTTC.

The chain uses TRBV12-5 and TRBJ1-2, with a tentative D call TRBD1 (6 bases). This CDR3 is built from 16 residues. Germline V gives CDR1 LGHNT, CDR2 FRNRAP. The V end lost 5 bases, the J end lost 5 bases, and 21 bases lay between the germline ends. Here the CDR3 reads CASGSVTDPRGYGYTF. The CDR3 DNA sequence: TGTGCTAGTGGTAGCGTAACAGACCCAAGGGGGTATGGCTACACCTTC.

CDR3 in amino acids: CSLLNGGEAFF. In DNA form, the CDR3 reads TGCAGCCTATTAAACGGGGGTGAAGCTTTCTTT. V is TRBV29-1 and J is TRBJ1-1; tentatively, D is TRBD1 (5 bases). The ends were cut back, 8 bases at V and 7 bases at J, with 14 bases in the middle. The CDR3 is 11 residues long. The germline CDR1 and CDR2 sequences are SQVTM and ANQGSEA.

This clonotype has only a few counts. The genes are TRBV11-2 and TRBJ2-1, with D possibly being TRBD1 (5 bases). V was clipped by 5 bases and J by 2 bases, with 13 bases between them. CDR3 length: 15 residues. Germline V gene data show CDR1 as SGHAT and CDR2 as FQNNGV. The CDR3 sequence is CASSKEVGAYNEQFF. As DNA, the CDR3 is TGTGCCAGCAGCAAAGAGGTAGGGGCCTACAATGAGCAGTTCTTC.

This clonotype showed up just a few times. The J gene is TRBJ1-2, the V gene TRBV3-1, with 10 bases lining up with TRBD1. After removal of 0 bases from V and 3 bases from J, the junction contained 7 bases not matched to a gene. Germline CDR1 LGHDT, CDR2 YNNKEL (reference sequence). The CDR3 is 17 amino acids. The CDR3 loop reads CASSQELGQGSHYGYTF. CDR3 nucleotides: TGTGCCAGCAGCCAAGAGCTGGGACAGGGGTCGCACTATGGCTACACCTTC.

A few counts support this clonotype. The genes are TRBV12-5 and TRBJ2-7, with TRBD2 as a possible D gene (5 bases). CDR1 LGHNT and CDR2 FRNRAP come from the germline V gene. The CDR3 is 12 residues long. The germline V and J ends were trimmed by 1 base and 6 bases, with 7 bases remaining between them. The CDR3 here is CASGLGAGEQYF. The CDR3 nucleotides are TGTGCTAGTGGTTTGGGGGCGGGCGAGCAGTACTTC.

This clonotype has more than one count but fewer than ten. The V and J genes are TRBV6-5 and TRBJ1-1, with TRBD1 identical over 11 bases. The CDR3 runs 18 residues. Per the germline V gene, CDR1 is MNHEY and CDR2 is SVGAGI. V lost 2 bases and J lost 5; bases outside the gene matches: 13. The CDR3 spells CASSYTELGQGGGTEAFF. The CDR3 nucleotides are TGTGCCAGCAGTTACACTGAATTGGGACAGGGGGGTGGAACTGAAGCTTTCTTT.

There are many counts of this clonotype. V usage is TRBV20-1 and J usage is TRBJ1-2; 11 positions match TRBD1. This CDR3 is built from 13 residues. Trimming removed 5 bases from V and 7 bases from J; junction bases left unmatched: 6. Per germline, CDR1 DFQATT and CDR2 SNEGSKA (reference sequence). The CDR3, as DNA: TGCAGTGCTCGGGACAGGGGGTTAATTGGCTACACCTTC. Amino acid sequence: CSARDRGLIGYTF.